The rows below give T cell receptor beta chains drawn from one sample of a study of cytomegalovirus exposure and HLA in healthy donors. Sequencing used immunoSEQ multiplex PCR; TCRdb keeps in-frame clones, though not all of them. This table has approximately 140,000 clones, 83% appearing once. Material for sequencing was PBMCs. These receptors all stem from a girl aged 2-10 years in good health and CMV-seronegative. Each CDR3 is given with its conserved first and last residue. The order of the fields is V gene, J gene, D gene, clone size, CDR3 protein, CDR3 DNA. A D gene is named only where the DNA matches it firmly. Clone size appears in some rows only: once, few, many, or a class for an expanded clone.

TRBV4-1	TRBJ1-4	-	once	CASRRVESITTNEKLFF	TGCGCCAGCAGGCGGGTTGAGTCGATTACCACTAATGAAAAACTGTTTTTT
TRBV7-3	TRBJ1-1	-	-	CASSKWGDTEAFF	TGTGCCAGCAGCAAGTGGGGGGACACTGAAGCTTTCTTT
TRBV6-5	TRBJ1-1	TRBD1	-	CASSRLTGEGTEAFF	TGTGCCAGCAGTCGACTGACAGGGGAAGGGACTGAAGCTTTCTTT
TRBV27	TRBJ1-2	TRBD1	-	CASSSPGTGGYGYTF	TGTGCCAGCAGTTCTCCCGGGACAGGGGGGTATGGCTACACCTTC
TRBV6-6	TRBJ2-2	-	-	CASSYPGALNTGELFF	TGTGCCAGCAGTTACCCGGGAGCGCTGAACACCGGGGAGCTGTTTTTT
TRBV7-9	TRBJ2-7	TRBD2	-	CASSLGSGSYEQYF	TGTGCCAGCAGCTTAGGTAGCGGGAGTTACGAGCAGTACTTC
TRBV9	TRBJ1-2	-	-	CASSVSRNYGYTF	TGTGCCAGCAGCGTTTCTCGGAACTATGGCTACACCTTC
TRBV7-9	TRBJ2-1	TRBD1	once	CASSLRGTGPYNEQFF	TGTGCCAGCAGCCTCCGCGGGACAGGGCCTTACAATGAGCAGTTCTTC
TRBV4-2	TRBJ2-3	-	-	CASSPPVPLMTQYF	TGTGCCAGCAGCCCGCCGGTACCCTTGATGACGCAGTATTTT
TRBV25-1	TRBJ1-2	TRBD1	-	CASSLQGDSAKGYGYTF	TGTGCCAGCAGCCTTCAGGGGGACAGCGCTAAAGGTTATGGCTACACCTTC
TRBV18	TRBJ1-4	-	once	CASSPSAGVDEKLFF	TGTGCCAGCTCACCATCGGCAGGGGTGGATGAAAAACTGTTTTTT
TRBV27	TRBJ2-1	-	-	CASSRPGLSSSYNEQFF	TGTGCCAGCAGTCGGCCGGGACTCTCGAGTTCCTACAATGAGCAGTTCTTC